This section outlines one T cell receptor (beta chain) sequence together with its context. Its antigen is still unknown. The data stem from a study of cytomegalovirus exposure and HLA in healthy donors. Using immunoSEQ multiplex PCR, the repertoire was profiled, and TCRdb retains in-frame clones only, with some absent. The data contain some 150,000 clones, around nine tenths of them singletons. The CDR3 is made up of 14 amino acids. CDR1 is SGHVS, CDR2 FNYEAQ, per germline. V was pared by 5 bases and J by 2 bases, with 10 bases between. Findings and caveats of the study: The dataset shows that most TCR sequences were rare, while some public TCRs occurred in many donors. The study listed 150 to 200 cytomegalovirus-associated TCR beta chains. It was found in a later analysis that first-cohort TCR clusters tended to co-occur in the 100 to 150 validation repertoires.

This TCR derives from a woman aged 25 to 39 in good health and CMV-seronegative. Sequenced material: PBMCs. The chain carries TRBV7-6 and TRBJ1-3; D call uncertain. The CDR3 DNA reads TGTGCCAGCAGCCCACCCGCGGCTGGAAACACCATATATTTT. It yields the protein CASSPPAAGNTIYF.